A selection of T cell receptor beta chains follows, all from one sample in a study of HIV-infected patients and healthy controls. One entry per CDR3 protein results from TCRdb running MiXCR on the 5' RACE reads. The table shows 12,000 or so distinct CDR3 sequences, with under 6.5% occurring only once. Sequencing was done on a sample of blood. All receptors come from an adult in good health. The CDR3 runs from the conserved cysteine through the conserved F or W. The D gene is left open where the match is weak. Clone size is not always given. Where it is, it says once, few, many or a class for expanded clones.

>TRBD2|TRBJ2-1|TRBV29-1|12|medium-sized
CSSGGILNEQFF
TGTAGTAGCGGGGGCATTCTCAATGAGCAGTTCTTC
>NA|TRBJ2-1|TRBV2|17|many
CASSEAWQGPSYNEQFF
TGTGCCAGCAGTGAAGCTTGGCAGGGCCCAAGTTACAATGAGCAGTTCTTC
>TRBD2|TRBJ2-5|TRBV11-2|15|few
CASSLVRQRGTPQYF
TGTGCCAGCAGCTTAGTGAGACAGCGGGGGACCCCCCAGTACTTC
>NA|TRBJ2-7|TRBV7-2|11|many
CASSRFGEQYF
TGTGCCAGCAGCCGGTTCGGGGAGCAGTACTTC
>TRBD1|TRBJ1-5|TRBV3-1|16|NA
CASSQQGVNSNQPQHF
TGTGCCAGCAGCCAACAGGGGGTAAATAGCAATCAGCCCCAGCATTTT
>NA|TRBJ1-4|TRBV12-3/TRBV12-4|13|NA
CASRPYGDEKLFF
TGTGCCAGCAGGCCTTACGGAGATGAAAAACTGTTTTTT
>NA|TRBJ2-1|TRBV7-9|15|many
CASSKEGGAGNEQFF
TGTGCCAGCAGTAAAGAGGGGGGGGCCGGTAATGAGCAGTTCTTC
>NA|TRBJ1-1|TRBV29-1|12|medium-sized
CSVRTENTEAFF
TGCAGCGTTAGGACAGAGAACACTGAAGCTTTCTTT
>NA|TRBJ2-3|TRBV3-1|15|medium-sized
CASSQDRRIENTQYF
TGTGCCAGCAGCCAAGATCGGAGGATTGAAAATACGCAGTATTTT
>TRBD1|TRBJ2-2|TRBV3-1|15|many
CASSPGTGVTGELFF
TGTGCCAGCAGCCCCGGGACAGGGGTCACCGGGGAGCTGTTTTTT
>NA|TRBJ1-2|TRBV29-1|13|many
CSVAWDNDNGYTF
TGCAGCGTTGCTTGGGACAATGATAATGGCTACACCTTC
>TRBD2|TRBJ2-5|TRBV2|20|many
CASSQNPAGLAANRQETQYF
TGTGCCAGCAGCCAAAACCCGGCGGGACTAGCAGCAAACAGACAAGAGACCCAGTACTTC
>TRBD2|TRBJ2-7|TRBV23-1|17|many
CASSQGAGGSNTYEQYF
TGCGCCAGCAGTCAAGGGGCGGGGGGGTCTAATACCTACGAGCAGTACTTC
>NA|TRBJ2-5|TRBV18|12|many
CASSPLGETQYF
TGTGCCAGCTCACCACTCGGAGAGACCCAGTACTTC
>TRBD1|TRBJ2-4|TRBV19|18|many
CASTSLRQGPKAKNIQYF
TGTGCCAGTACCTCCCTCAGACAGGGGCCCAAAGCCAAAAACATTCAGTACTTC
>NA|TRBJ2-3|TRBV6-1|16|medium-sized
CASSEPPGDSTDTQYF
TGTGCCAGCAGTGAACCCCCGGGGGACAGCACAGATACGCAGTATTTT
>NA|TRBJ1-1|TRBV4-2|15|medium-sized
CASSRDGPWDTEAFF
TGTGCCAGCAGCCGAGACGGGCCTTGGGACACTGAAGCTTTCTTT
>NA|TRBJ1-3|TRBV7-9|14|medium-sized
CASSLETGKNTIYF
TGTGCCAGCAGCTTAGAGACAGGAAAGAACACCATATATTTT
>NA|TRBJ1-5|TRBV20-1|12|many
CSATGPPQPQHF
TGCAGTGCAACGGGCCCCCCCCAGCCCCAGCATTTT
>NA|TRBJ2-7|TRBV5-1|13|NA
CASSLAGMYEQYF
TGCGCCAGCAGCTTGGCCGGTATGTACGAGCAGTACTTC
>TRBD2|TRBJ2-2|TRBV3-1|14|medium-sized
CASSQGGGTGELFF
TGTGCCAGCAGCCAAGGGGGGGGAACCGGGGAGCTGTTTTTT
>NA|TRBJ2-7|TRBV14|13|medium-sized
CASSQTPGYEQYF
TGTGCCAGCAGCCAAACCCCAGGGTACGAGCAGTACTTC
>NA|TRBJ2-3|TRBV27|14|medium-sized
CASSLTGTTDTQYF
TGTGCCAGCAGTTTGACAGGAACTACAGATACGCAGTATTTT
>TRBD1|TRBJ1-2|TRBV6-5|15|many
CASLSHGTANYGYTF
TGTGCCAGCCTCAGCCACGGGACAGCTAACTATGGCTACACCTTC
>NA|TRBJ2-5|TRBV5-4|14|many
CASSLVGFPETQYF
TGTGCCAGCAGCTTGGTTGGGTTCCCGGAGACCCAGTACTTC
>TRBD2|TRBJ2-3|TRBV20-1|16|many
CSARGLTSGGAGTQYF
TGCAGTGCTAGAGGGTTGACTAGCGGGGGGGCCGGTACGCAGTATTTT
>NA|TRBJ1-4|TRBV2|15|few
CASSENTGLNEKLFF
TGTGCCAGCAGTGAAAATACAGGGCTAAATGAAAAACTGTTTTTT
>NA|TRBJ2-3|TRBV2|12|many
CASIRGHDTQYF
TGTGCCAGCATCCGTGGGCACGATACGCAGTATTTT
>TRBD2|TRBJ2-3|TRBV27|14|NA
CASSFQAGAPAQYF
TGTGCCAGCAGTTTCCAAGCGGGGGCCCCTGCGCAGTATTTT
>TRBD1|TRBJ1-5|TRBV5-1|15|many
CASSLTGESNQPQHF
TGCGCCAGCAGCTTGACAGGGGAAAGCAATCAGCCCCAGCATTTT
>TRBD1|TRBJ1-1|TRBV7-9|15|many
CASSLTGGMNTEAFF
TGTGCCAGCAGCTTAACAGGGGGTATGAACACTGAAGCTTTCTTT
>TRBD1|TRBJ2-7|TRBV5-1|15|medium-sized
CASSLGDRSSYEQYF
TGCGCCAGCAGCTTGGGGGACAGGAGCTCCTACGAGCAGTACTTC
>NA|TRBJ2-7|TRBV3-1|13|medium-sized
CASSQVDGYEQYF
TGTGCCAGCAGCCAAGTGGACGGCTACGAGCAGTACTTC
>NA|TRBJ1-6|TRBV20-1|13|many
CSALTDYNSPLHF
TGCAGTGCCCTGACAGACTATAATTCACCCCTCCACTTT
>NA|TRBJ2-7|TRBV3-1|14|many
CASSPRGGNYEQYF
TGTGCCAGCAGCCCCCGTGGGGGAAACTACGAGCAGTACTTC
>TRBD1|TRBJ1-4|TRBV5-1|16|medium-sized
CASSLWQGAAGEKLFF
TGCGCCAGCAGCTTGTGGCAGGGGGCCGCTGGTGAAAAACTGTTTTTT
>NA|TRBJ2-3|TRBV9|15|many
CASSTPAGRTDTQYF
TGTGCCAGCAGCACCCCGGCGGGCCGCACAGATACGCAGTATTTT
>NA|TRBJ1-4|TRBV5-8|13|medium-sized
CASSLVTTEKLFF
TGTGCCAGCAGCTTGGTCACGACGGAAAAACTGTTTTTT
>NA|TRBJ2-6|TRBV19|16|few
CASSPLGNSGANVLTF
TGTGCCAGCAGTCCCCTCGGTAACTCTGGGGCCAACGTCCTGACTTTC
>NA|TRBJ1-5|TRBV19|14|few
CASSQTGDNQPQHF
TGTGCCAGTAGTCAGACTGGGGATAATCAGCCCCAGCATTTT
>NA|TRBJ2-3|TRBV6-4|15|medium-sized
CASNSGLGNTDTQYF
TGTGCCAGCAACAGCGGGCTGGGGAACACAGATACGCAGTATTTT
>TRBD1|TRBJ1-6|TRBV5-1|14|medium-sized
CASSLGQGGSPLHF
TGCGCCAGCAGCTTGGGACAGGGAGGTTCACCCCTCCACTTT
>NA|TRBJ2-7|TRBV20-1|13|many
CSASRTGEYEQYF
TGCAGTGCTAGTCGCACCGGAGAGTACGAGCAGTACTTC
>TRBD2|TRBJ2-7|TRBV20-1|15|many
CSARARSGSSYEQYF
TGCAGTGCTAGGGCCCGTAGCGGGAGCTCCTACGAGCAGTACTTC
>NA|TRBJ1-5|TRBV13|12|many
CASSLAGQPQHF
TGTGCCAGCAGCTTAGCCGGTCAGCCCCAGCATTTT
>NA|TRBJ1-1|TRBV14|13|few
CASSQFGGTEAFF
TGTGCCAGCAGCCAATTTGGGGGCACTGAAGCTTTCTTT
>TRBD1|TRBJ2-7|TRBV7-6|14|many
CASSPGQNAYEQYF
TGTGCCAGCAGCCCGGGACAGAATGCCTACGAGCAGTACTTC
>NA|TRBJ2-1|TRBV7-6|13|medium-sized
CASSLGDYNEQFF
TGTGCCAGCAGCTTGGGGGACTACAATGAGCAGTTCTTC
>TRBD1|TRBJ1-3|TRBV20-1|13|NA
CSAPDRSPNTIYF
TGCAGTGCTCCGGACAGGTCCCCAAACACCATATATTTT
>NA|TRBJ2-2|TRBV12-5|12|medium-sized
CASGGLTGELFF
TGTGCTAGTGGAGGGCTCACCGGGGAGCTGTTTTTT
>NA|TRBJ2-1|TRBV7-9|17|medium-sized
CASSGLGDSSSYNEQFF
TGTGCCAGCAGCGGGCTCGGGGATTCGAGCTCCTACAATGAGCAGTTCTTC
>TRBD2|TRBJ2-3|TRBV6-5|14|medium-sized
CASTKRGSTDTQYF
TGTGCCAGCACCAAGCGGGGGAGCACAGATACGCAGTATTTT